The 20 T cell receptor beta chains below come from one sample, sequenced in a study of T cell clonality in common variable immunodeficiency. Profiling relied on immunoSEQ multiplex PCR, and the TCRdb table lists in-frame clones only, not all of them. The sample offers 25,000 to 35,000 clones and no singletons, the top ten holding roughly 4.5%. The sequenced material came from peripheral blood mononuclear cells. These receptors all stem from a person between 18 and 70 years old in good health.

The CDR3 is CASSLAGQSEKLFF. Partial CDR3 DNA: TGTGCCAGTAGTCTGGCGGGGCAGTCTGAAAAG. The chain employs TRBV19 and TRBJ2-2; tentative D call: TRBD2 (6 bases). The sequenced fragment ends 3 residues before the CDR3 boundary, so the rest is inferred from the germline J gene. The CDR3 is made up of 14 amino acids. Looked up from germline, CDR1 is LNHDA and CDR2 is SQIVND (reference sequence).

This clone was counted a few times. The sequenced fragment ends 3 residues before the CDR3 boundary, so the rest is inferred from the germline J gene. The J gene is TRBJ1-2, the V gene TRBV18; 8 nucleotides line up with TRBD1. The CDR3 consists of 18 residues. Germline CDR1 and CDR2: KGHSH and LQKENI. The CDR3 sequence is CASSPPGRGTGYYNDYTF. CDR3 DNA (partial): TGTGCCAGCTCACCACCCGGGAGAGGGACAGGCTACTACAATGAC.

This clone appeared many times. The CDR3 end falls 3 residues outside the read, so it is completed with the germline J gene. The chain combines TRBV18 with TRBJ1-1, with D maybe TRBD1 (5 bases). V dropped 4 bases and J dropped 1 base, with 7 bases sitting between them. CDR1 KGHSH and CDR2 LQKENI come from the germline V gene. The CDR3 length is 13 residues. The CDR3 loop is CASSRGANTEAFF. The covered CDR3 bases are TGTGCCAGCTCACGAGGGGCGAACACTGAA.

In this sample, this clone turned up many times. The CDR3 end lies 3 residues beyond the end of the read and is filled in from the germline J gene. The V and J genes are TRBV19 and TRBJ2-7, with TRBD2 matching over 9 bases. Germline CDR1 is LNHDA and CDR2 is SQIVND (reference sequence). The V and J ends lost 0 bases and 5 bases, in that order; junction bases with no gene match: 8. This CDR3 is built from 16 residues. The DNA read from the CDR3 is TGTGCCAGTAGTATAGATCTGGCTAGCGGGACCAACGAG. The encoded protein is CASSIDLASGTNE. The entire CDR3 protein reads CASSIDLASGTNEQYF.

This clone was recorded many times. Given a far larger clone just one base away, this is likely a sequencing read error. The sequenced fragment ends 3 residues before the CDR3 boundary, so the rest is inferred from the germline J gene. The V call is TRBV2, the J call TRBJ1-1, with a tentative D call TRBD1 (5 bases). Between the trimmed V and J ends, which lost 2 bases and 0 bases, there was a span of 7 bases. The germline CDR1 and CDR2 sequences are SNHLY and FYNNEI. CDR3 size: 14 residues. CDR3 DNA, as far as it was read: TGTGCCAGCAGTGAAAGACAGTTGAACACTGAA. Amino acids: CASSERQLNTE. The whole CDR3 is CASSERQLNTEAFF. Together with reference TRBV2 and TRBJ1-1, the CDR3 gives the full variable domain: EPEVTQTPSHQVTQMGQEVILRCVPISNHLYFYWYRQILGQKVEFLVSFYNNEISEKSEIFDDQFSVERPDGSNFTLKIRSTKLEDSAMYFCASSERQLNTEAFFGQGTRLTVV.

This clone has at least ten counts. The read is 3 residues too short to cover the CDR3 end, so that end is filled in from the germline J gene. The chain employs TRBV19 and TRBJ1-2, with D possibly being TRBD1 (5 bases). Germline loops: CDR1 LNHDA, CDR2 SQIVND (reference sequence). The V end lost 5 bases, the J end lost 4 bases, and 14 bases lay between the germline ends. The length of the CDR3 is 14 residues. The sequenced part of the CDR3 DNA is TGTGCCAGTAGTGCGGACACTGACCTCTATGGC. Translating gives CASSADTDLYG. The CDR3 in its entirety is CASSADTDLYGYTF. Looking up the rest from reference TRBV19 and TRBJ1-2 gives the full variable domain: DGGITQSPKYLFRKEGQNVTLSCEQNLNHDAMYWYRQDPGQGLRLIYYSQIVNDFQKGDIAEGYSVSREKKESFPLTVTSAQKNPTAFYLCASSADTDLYGYTFGSGTRLTVV.

This clone was counted ten times or more. Read sequence stops 3 residues before the CDR3 end, and the germline J gene provides the missing end. The V gene is TRBV7-6, the J gene TRBJ1-6, with D maybe TRBD1 (6 bases). V lost 3 bases and J lost 5, with 11 bases in between. The germline CDR1 and CDR2 sequences are SGHVS and FNYEAQ. CDR3 length equals 15 residues. The chain's CDR3 is CASSFDQGNNSPLHF. The CDR3 DNA, read in part, is TGTGCCAGCAGCTTTGATCAGGGGAATAATTCACCC.

This clone was counted only a few times. This CDR3 reads CSARDGTSGYTF. CDR3 DNA, as far as it was read: TGCAGTGCTAGAGATGGGACATCAGGC. This chain connects TRBV20-1 to TRBJ1-2; TRBD1 is a possible D gene (6 bases). The CDR3 goes on 3 residues after the read ends, and that part is filled in from the germline J gene. This CDR3 is 12 amino acids long. CDR1 DFQATT and CDR2 SNEGSKA come from the germline V gene (reference sequence).

This clone was counted at least ten times. The DNA ends 3 residues before the CDR3 does, and the rest of the CDR3 is filled in from the germline J gene. The genes are TRBV30 and TRBJ2-3; perhaps TRBD2 as D (7 bases). Deletions cut 2 bases from V and 2 bases from J, with 11 bases between. This CDR3 is built from 14 residues. Germline-derived CDR1 and CDR2 are GTSNPN and SVGIG (reference sequence). CDR3 sequence reads: CAWSRGRATDTQYF. The sequenced CDR3 bases are TGTGCCTGGAGTAGGGGGAGGGCCACAGATACG.

This clone was counted at least ten times. The CDR3 end is not reached by the read, which stops 3 residues before it; the germline J gene fills it in. This chain joins TRBV30 and TRBJ1-1, with D tentatively TRBD1 (5 bases). Trimming took off 5 bases at V and 1 base at J, with 11 bases between the two ends. Germline CDR1 reads GTSNPN; CDR2 reads SVGIG (reference sequence). The CDR3 is 13 residues long. CDR3 loop: CAWAPGWNTEAFF. CDR3 DNA, as far as it was read: TGTGCCTGGGCTCCAGGGTGGAACACTGAA. The full variable domain, completed using reference TRBV30 and TRBJ1-1, is SQTIHQWPATLVQPVGSPLSLECTVEGTSNPNLYWYRQAAGRGLQLLFYSVGIGQISSEVPQNLSASRPQDRQFILSSKKLLLSDSGFYLCAWAPGWNTEAFFGQGTRLTVV.

At least ten counts were recorded for this clone. The read ends 3 residues shy of where the CDR3 ends; the end is completed using the germline J gene. V is TRBV30 and J is TRBJ2-7; the D gene is possibly TRBD2 (6 bases). With 0 bases removed from V and 6 bases from J, the gap between germline ends came to 18 bases. The germline CDR1 and CDR2 sequences are GTSNPN and SVGIG (reference sequence). The CDR3 extends over 15 amino acids. CDR3: CAWSVQRATTSEQYF. The CDR3 DNA, read in part, is TGTGCCTGGAGTGTACAGCGGGCGACCACTAGCGAG.

There are a few counts of this clone. The CDR3 goes on 3 residues after the read ends, and that part is filled in from the germline J gene. The chain has TRBV11-2 and TRBJ1-1, with D possibly being TRBD1 (6 bases). This CDR3 is built from 14 residues. Looked up from germline, CDR1 is SGHAT and CDR2 is FQNNGV. Deletions cut 0 bases from V and 7 bases from J, with 12 bases between. The covered CDR3 bases are TGTGCCAGCAGCTTAGATCTGGACAGTCTTGAA. Its protein product is CASSLDLDSLE. The complete CDR3 reads CASSLDLDSLEAFF.

In its sample, this clone was seen many times. The read terminates 3 residues ahead of where the CDR3 ends, so the germline J gene completes it. The gene calls are TRBV4-2 and TRBJ1-2; 9 nucleotides align to TRBD1. Trimming cost V 4 bases and J 2 bases; bases outside gene matches: 5. There are 15 residues in the CDR3. CDR1 and CDR2 (germline): LGHNA, YNFKEQ. The sequenced part of the CDR3 DNA is TGTGCCAGCAGCCCACGGGACAGGGAAAACTATGGC. This encodes CASSPRDRENYG. The whole CDR3 protein reads CASSPRDRENYGYTF.

This clone was seen repeatedly, ten times or more. The DNA ends 3 residues before the CDR3 does, and the rest of the CDR3 is filled in from the germline J gene. This chain joins TRBV29-1 and TRBJ2-7; no firm D call. Germline V gene data show CDR1 as SQVTM and CDR2 as ANQGSEA. The CDR3 is 13 residues long. V was clipped by 1 base and J by 6 bases, with 13 bases between them. The DNA read from the CDR3 is TGCAGCGTTGAAGGGTACAGAGAGTGCGAG. It yields the protein CSVEGYRECE. The complete CDR3 reads CSVEGYRECEQYF.

There are many counts of this clone. The CDR3 goes on 3 residues after the read ends, and that part is filled in from the germline J gene. V usage is TRBV20-1 and J usage is TRBJ2-5; 7 bases line up with TRBD1. Germline CDR1 reads DFQATT; CDR2 reads SNEGSKA (reference sequence). The CDR3 length is 14 residues. V lost 5 bases, J lost 1 base, and 7 bases stayed unmatched. The covered CDR3 bases are TGCAGTGCTGCCGACAGGGCTCTCCAAGAGACC. Protein sequence: CSAADRALQET. The full CDR3 protein reads CSAADRALQETQYF.

With regard to this clone: The read is 3 residues too short to cover the CDR3 end, so that end is filled in from the germline J gene. This chain uses TRBV11-3 with TRBJ1-1, with 7 positions matching TRBD1. CDR3 size: 15 residues. The germline CDR1 and CDR2 sequences are SGHNT and YENEEA. Trimming cost V 1 base and J 6 bases; bases outside gene matches: 8. Incomplete CDR3 DNA: TGTGCCAGCAGCTTAGTTTGGCAGGGGGACGCTGAA. It yields the protein CASSLVWQGDAE. The full CDR3 protein is CASSLVWQGDAEAFF.

This clone occurred many times. The CDR3 is cut off 3 residues early in the read; its end comes from the germline J gene. The chain links TRBV20-1 to TRBJ2-3; 9 bases fit TRBD2. V was clipped by 1 base and J by 1 base; unmatched bases: 9. There are 17 residues in the CDR3. Germline CDR1 and CDR2: DFQATT and SNEGSKA (reference sequence). The part of the CDR3 DNA that was read is TGCAGTGCTAGAGCGGCTAGCGGGGACGGGGGCACAGATACG. Residues: CSARAASGDGGTDT. The whole CDR3 sequence reads CSARAASGDGGTDTQYF.

The table lists this clone with many counts. The CDR3 here is CASSDATGSWGYTF. Partial CDR3 DNA: TGTGCCAGCAGTGATGCTACAGGGAGTTGGGGC. The rearrangement uses TRBV6-2 or TRBV6-3 and TRBJ1-2; TRBD1 might be the D (6 bases). The DNA ends 3 residues before the CDR3 does, and the rest of the CDR3 is filled in from the germline J gene. The V gene's germline CDR1 is MNHEY and CDR2 SVGEGT. CDR3 length equals 14 residues.

This clone was counted many times. The read finishes 3 residues shy of the CDR3 end, and the germline J gene is used to complete it. This chain uses TRBV10-3 with TRBJ2-7; D possibly corresponds to TRBD1 (6 bases). Germline CDR1 is ENHRY and CDR2 is SYGVKD. The CDR3 runs 15 residues. V was shortened by 4 bases and J by 3 bases, with 16 bases between the two germline ends. The part of the CDR3 DNA that was read is TGTGCCATCAGTGGGTCCTACAAACAGGGCTACGAG. Amino acids: CAISGSYKQGYE. The CDR3, in full, reads CAISGSYKQGYEQYF.

This clone was found many times. The read falls 3 residues short of the CDR3 end, and the missing part is taken from the germline J gene. The chain recombines TRBV30 with TRBJ2-5, with 8 bases aligning to TRBD1. The CDR3 spans 11 residues. The junction had 3 bases not matched to a gene; V was cut back by 8 bases and J by 4 bases. Germline V lookup: CDR1 GTSNPN, CDR2 SVGIG (reference sequence). The CDR3 protein is CAEDRVETQYF. The sequenced CDR3 bases are TGTGCCGAGGACAGGGTAGAGACC. The whole variable domain, filled in from reference TRBV30 and TRBJ2-5, reads SQTIHQWPATLVQPVGSPLSLECTVEGTSNPNLYWYRQAAGRGLQLLFYSVGIGQISSEVPQNLSASRPQDRQFILSSKKLLLSDSGFYLCAEDRVETQYFGPGTRLLVL.